The sequence of this T cell receptor beta chain was determined in a study of blood T cell repertoires in COVID-19. Study context: COVID-19 samples collected from the United States, Italy and Spain covered acute and convalescent phases. PBMCs, B-cell-depleted T cells, or T cells were the source of the cDNA or gDNA that made up the material.

The CDR3 covers 16 residues. V was shortened by 2 bases and J by 5 bases, with 18 bases between the two germline ends. Germline V CDR1 and CDR2: MNHNY, SVGAGI (reference sequence). How the authors handled the data: Amplification with reference gene primers provided the estimates of nucleated cell counts. Assay: immunoSEQ multiplex PCR; the TCRdb copy retains only in-frame clones and omits some. From that table come the V and J calls and clone size; the DNA was used to work out D and trimming. The table has about 23,000 clones, around 94% seen once; the top ten hold 4%. The TCR originated in a woman between 45 and 65 years old with active COVID-19. The chain is built from TRBV6-6 and TRBJ1-2; possibly TRBD1 for D (6 bases). Sequencing was performed on peripheral blood. CDR3 in amino acids: CASSYRAGDGVYGYTF. CDR3 nucleotides: TGTGCCAGCAGTTACAGGGCAGGGGATGGGGTTTATGGCTACACCTTC.